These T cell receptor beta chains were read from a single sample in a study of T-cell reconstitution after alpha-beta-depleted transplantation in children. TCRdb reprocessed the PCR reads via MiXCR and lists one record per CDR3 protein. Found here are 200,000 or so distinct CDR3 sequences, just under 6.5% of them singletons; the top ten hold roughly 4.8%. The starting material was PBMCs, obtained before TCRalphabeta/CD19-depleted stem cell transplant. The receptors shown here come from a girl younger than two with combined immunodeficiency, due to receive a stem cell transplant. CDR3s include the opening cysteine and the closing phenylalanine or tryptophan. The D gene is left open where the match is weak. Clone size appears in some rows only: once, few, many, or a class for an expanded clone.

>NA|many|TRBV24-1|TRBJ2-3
CATSDSGSSDTQYF
TGTGCCACCAGCGATTCCGGCTCCTCAGATACGCAGTATTTT
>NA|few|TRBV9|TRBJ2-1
CASSVEIGTQGDEQFF
TGTGCCAGCAGCGTCGAGATTGGGACGCAAGGAGATGAGCAGTTCTTC
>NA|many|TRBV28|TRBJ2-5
CASSLLLVNQETQYF
TGTGCCAGCAGTTTGCTACTAGTAAACCAAGAGACCCAGTACTTC
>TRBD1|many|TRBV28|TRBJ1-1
CASSPRQGESTEAFF
TGTGCCAGCAGTCCGCGACAGGGTGAGAGCACTGAAGCTTTCTTT
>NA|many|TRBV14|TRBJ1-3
CASSQDWGTGNTIYF
TGTGCCAGCAGCCAAGATTGGGGGACTGGAAACACCATATATTTT
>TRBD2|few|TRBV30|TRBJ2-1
CAWNGGGANEQFF
TGTGCCTGGAACGGCGGGGGGGCCAATGAGCAGTTCTTC
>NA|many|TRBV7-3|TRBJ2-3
CASSLSGGLRLTDTQYF
TGTGCCAGCAGCTTAAGCGGGGGCCTGCGGCTAACAGATACGCAGTATTTT
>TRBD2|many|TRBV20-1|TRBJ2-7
CSARNLAGVDEQYF
TGCAGTGCTAGAAATTTAGCGGGAGTAGACGAGCAGTACTTC
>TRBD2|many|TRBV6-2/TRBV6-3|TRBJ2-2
CASSYRGTGGLAGFPGELFF
TGTGCCAGCAGTTACCGGGGAACAGGGGGACTAGCGGGTTTCCCCGGGGAGCTGTTTTTT
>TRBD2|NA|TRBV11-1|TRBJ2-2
CASSFGLAGSTGELFF
TGTGCCAGCAGCTTCGGACTAGCGGGGTCCACCGGGGAGCTGTTTTTT
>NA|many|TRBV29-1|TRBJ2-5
CSVVVGVRGFGETQYF
TGCAGCGTTGTTGTGGGGGTGAGGGGTTTTGGGGAGACCCAGTACTTC
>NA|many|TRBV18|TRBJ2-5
CASSPGETQYF
TGTGCCAGCAGCCCAGGAGAGACCCAGTACTTC
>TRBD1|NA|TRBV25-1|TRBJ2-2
CASSEFLGGATGELFF
TGTGCCAGCAGTGAATTTTTAGGGGGCGCAACCGGGGAGCTGTTTTTT
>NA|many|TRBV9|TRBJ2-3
CASRGVSTDTQYF
TGTGCCAGCAGAGGAGTCAGCACAGATACGCAGTATTTT
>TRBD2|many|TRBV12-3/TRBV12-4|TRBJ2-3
CARRLAGVCRCTDTQYF
TGTGCCCGGAGACTAGCGGGAGTTTGTCGTTGCACAGATACGCAGTATTTT
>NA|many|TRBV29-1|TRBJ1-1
CSVETPGTYTEAFF
TGCAGCGTTGAGACCCCCGGGACGTACACTGAAGCTTTCTTT
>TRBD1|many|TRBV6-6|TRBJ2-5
CASSYTGGETQYF
TGTGCCAGCAGTTACACAGGGGGAGAGACCCAGTACTTC
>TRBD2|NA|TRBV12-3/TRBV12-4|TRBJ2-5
CANSLAGEETQYF
TGTGCCAACAGTTTAGCGGGGGAGGAGACCCAGTACTTC
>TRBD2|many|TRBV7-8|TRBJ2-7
CASSHLVWSGDPYEQYF
TGTGCCAGCAGCCATCTTGTTTGGAGCGGGGATCCCTACGAGCAGTACTTC
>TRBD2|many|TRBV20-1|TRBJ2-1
CSARPWRLAGGVSYNEQFF
TGCAGTGCTAGGCCATGGCGACTAGCGGGAGGTGTCTCCTACAATGAGCAGTTCTTC
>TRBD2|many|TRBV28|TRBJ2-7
CASIPSWWASGSSYEQYF
TGTGCCAGCATCCCCTCTTGGTGGGCTAGCGGCAGCTCCTACGAGCAGTACTTC
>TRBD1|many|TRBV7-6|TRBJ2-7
CASTSGTVPYEQYF
TGTGCCAGCACCTCTGGGACAGTACCCTACGAGCAGTACTTC
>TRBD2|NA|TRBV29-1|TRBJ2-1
CSVDGRAYNEQFF
TGCAGCGTTGACGGGAGGGCCTACAATGAGCAGTTCTTC
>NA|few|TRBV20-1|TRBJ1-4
CSAPPQGGREKLFF
TGCAGTGCTCCCCCGCAGGGTGGAAGAGAAAAACTGTTTTTT
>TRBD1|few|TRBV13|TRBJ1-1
CASSTQGGGTEAFF
TGTGCCAGCAGCACCCAGGGGGGGGGCACTGAAGCTTTCTTT
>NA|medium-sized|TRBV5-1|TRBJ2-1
CASSSPQGPYGEQFF
TGCGCCAGCAGCTCCCCTCAGGGTCCCTACGGTGAGCAGTTCTTC
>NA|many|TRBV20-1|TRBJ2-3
CSARDFYLTDTQYF
TGCAGTGCTAGAGATTTCTATCTCACAGATACGCAGTATTTT
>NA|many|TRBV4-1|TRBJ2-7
CASSQTNAGYEQYF
TGCGCCAGCAGCCAGACTAACGCTGGCTACGAGCAGTACTTC
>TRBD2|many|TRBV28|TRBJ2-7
CASSLMREREQYF
TGTGCCAGCAGTTTAATGCGGGAGCGCGAGCAGTACTTC
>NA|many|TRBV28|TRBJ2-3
CASSLYLYRGGKTDTQYF
TGTGCCAGCAGTTTATATCTTTACCGGGGCGGGAAGACAGATACGCAGTATTTT
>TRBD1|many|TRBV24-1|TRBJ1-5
CATSDDRDLWPQHF
TGTGCCACTAGTGACGACAGGGACCTATGGCCCCAGCATTTT
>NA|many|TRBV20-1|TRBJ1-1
CSARGRLIMNTEAFF
TGCAGTGCTAGAGGACGGCTAATCATGAACACTGAAGCTTTCTTT
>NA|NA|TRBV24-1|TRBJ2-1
CATSDSGNEQFF
TGTGCCACCAGTGATTCCGGGAATGAGCAGTTCTTC
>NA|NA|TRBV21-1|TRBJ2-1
CASSKVLRIPGRGNEQFF
TGTGCCAGCAGCAAAGTCTTGAGGATCCCAGGTCGGGGCAATGAGCAGTTCTTC
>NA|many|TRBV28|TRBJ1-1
CASREQYTEAFF
TGTGCCAGCAGGGAGCAATACACTGAAGCTTTCTTT
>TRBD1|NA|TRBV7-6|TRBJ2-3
CASSVDRDAQYF
TGTGCCAGCAGCGTCGACAGGGATGCGCAGTATTTT
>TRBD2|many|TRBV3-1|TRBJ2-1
CASSQDRRRGVSYNEQFF
TGTGCCAGCAGCCAAGATCGTCGTCGGGGGGTCTCCTACAATGAGCAGTTCTTC
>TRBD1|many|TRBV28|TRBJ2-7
CASRPTGEAYEQYF
TGTGCCAGCAGGCCTACAGGGGAAGCCTACGAGCAGTACTTC
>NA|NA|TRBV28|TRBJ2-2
CASRTYSGGTGELFF
TGTGCCAGCAGGACCTATAGCGGTGGCACCGGGGAGCTGTTTTTT
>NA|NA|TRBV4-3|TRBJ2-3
CASSQLLISTDTQYF
TGCGCCAGCAGCCAATTGCTTATCAGCACAGATACGCAGTATTTT
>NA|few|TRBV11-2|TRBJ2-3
CASSLDLVRSGTPTDTQYF
TGTGCCAGCAGCTTAGATCTAGTAAGGAGTGGTACACCCACAGATACGCAGTATTTT
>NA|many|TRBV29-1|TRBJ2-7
CSAGTGTTYEQYF
TGCAGCGCTGGAACAGGGACCACCTACGAGCAGTACTTC
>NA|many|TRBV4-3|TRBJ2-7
CASSREVPYEQYF
TGCGCCAGCAGCCGAGAAGTTCCCTACGAGCAGTACTTC
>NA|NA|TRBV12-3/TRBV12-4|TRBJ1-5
CASPKQGAGNQPQHF
TGTGCCAGTCCAAAACAGGGAGCCGGCAATCAGCCCCAGCATTTT
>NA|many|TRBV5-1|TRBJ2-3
CASSGRQVSTDTQYF
TGCGCCAGCAGCGGTAGGCAGGTATCCACAGATACGCAGTATTTT
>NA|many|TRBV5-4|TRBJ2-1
CASSLASSSYNEQFF
TGTGCCAGCAGCTTGGCGTCTAGCTCCTACAATGAGCAGTTCTTC
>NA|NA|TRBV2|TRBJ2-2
CASSEALRGELFF
TGTGCCAGCAGTGAAGCGCTTCGAGGGGAGCTGTTTTTT
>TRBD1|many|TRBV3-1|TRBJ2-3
CASSNSRDRGTDTQYF
TGTGCCAGCAGCAATAGCCGGGACAGGGGGACAGATACGCAGTATTTT
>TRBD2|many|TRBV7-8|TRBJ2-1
CASSLDLAGGGNEQFF
TGTGCCAGCAGCTTAGATTTAGCGGGAGGTGGTAATGAGCAGTTCTTC
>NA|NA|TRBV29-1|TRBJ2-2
CSVEEGRPNTGELFF
TGCAGCGTTGAAGAGGGACGCCCGAACACCGGGGAGCTGTTTTTT
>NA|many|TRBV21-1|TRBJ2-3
CASSKVDQRHTDTQYF
TGTGCCAGCAGCAAAGTCGACCAGCGGCACACAGATACGCAGTATTTT
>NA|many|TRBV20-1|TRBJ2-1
CSVSPGIGDEQFF
TGCAGTGTTAGCCCCGGGATTGGGGATGAGCAGTTCTTC
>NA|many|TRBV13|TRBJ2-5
CASSLGRQLGAQYF
TGTGCCAGCAGCTTAGGCCGACAGCTTGGGGCCCAGTACTTC
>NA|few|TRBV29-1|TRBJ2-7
CSVEGRGPYRQYF
TGCAGCGTTGAAGGTCGAGGCCCGTATAGGCAGTACTTC
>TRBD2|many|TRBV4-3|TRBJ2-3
CASSQGRQRGVTDTQYF
TGCGCCAGCAGCCAAGGGCGTCAGCGGGGGGTCACAGATACGCAGTATTTT
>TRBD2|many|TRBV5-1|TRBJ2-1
CASSLGERGAEEQFF
TGCGCCAGCAGCTTGGGCGAGCGGGGGGCTGAGGAGCAGTTCTTC
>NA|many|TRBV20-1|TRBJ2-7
CSARSAEDYEQYF
TGCAGTGCTAGATCGGCGGAGGACTACGAGCAGTACTTC
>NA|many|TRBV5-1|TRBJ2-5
CASSWVGRETQYF
TGCGCCAGCAGCTGGGTGGGGAGAGAGACCCAGTACTTC